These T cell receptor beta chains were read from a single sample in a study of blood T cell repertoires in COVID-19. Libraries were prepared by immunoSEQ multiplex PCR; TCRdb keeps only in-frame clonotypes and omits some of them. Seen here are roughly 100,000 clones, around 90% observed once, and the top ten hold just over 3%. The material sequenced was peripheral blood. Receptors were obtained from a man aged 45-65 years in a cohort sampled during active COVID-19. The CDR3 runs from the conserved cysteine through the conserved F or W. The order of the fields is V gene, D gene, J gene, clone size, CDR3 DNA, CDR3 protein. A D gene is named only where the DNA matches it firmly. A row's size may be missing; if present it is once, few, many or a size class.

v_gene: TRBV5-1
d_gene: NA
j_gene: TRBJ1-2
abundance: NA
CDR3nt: TGCGCCAGCAGCCTCTTTTCGAGCCAAGGCTACACCTTC
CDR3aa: CASSLFSSQGYTF

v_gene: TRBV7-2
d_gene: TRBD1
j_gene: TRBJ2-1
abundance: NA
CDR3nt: TGTGCCAGCAGCAGAGGGACAGGCTTAGGGAATGAGCAGTTCTTC
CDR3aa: CASSRGTGLGNEQFF

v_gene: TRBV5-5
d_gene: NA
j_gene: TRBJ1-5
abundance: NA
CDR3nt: TGTGCCAGCAGCTTGCTAGACGGGCAGCCCCAGCATTTT
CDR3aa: CASSLLDGQPQHF

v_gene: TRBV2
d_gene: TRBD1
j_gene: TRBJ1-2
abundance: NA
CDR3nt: TGTGCCAGCAGGAGGGAAAGGACAGGGGGCCACTATGGCTACACCTTC
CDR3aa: CASRRERTGGHYGYTF

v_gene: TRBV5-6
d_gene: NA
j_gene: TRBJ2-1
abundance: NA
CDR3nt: TGTGCCAGCAGCAGACCCCTAGGCTACAATGAGCAGTTCTTC
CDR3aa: CASSRPLGYNEQFF

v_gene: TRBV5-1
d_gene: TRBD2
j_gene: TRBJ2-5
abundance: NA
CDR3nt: TGCGCCAGCAGCCCAAGCGGGGGGCGCCAAGAGACCCAGTACTTC
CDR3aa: CASSPSGGRQETQYF

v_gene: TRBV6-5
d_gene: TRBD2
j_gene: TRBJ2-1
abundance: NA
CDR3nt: TGTGCCAGCAGGCCGGGACTAGCCTACAATGAGCAGTTCTTC
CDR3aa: CASRPGLAYNEQFF

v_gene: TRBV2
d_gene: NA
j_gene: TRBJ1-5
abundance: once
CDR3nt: TGTGCCAGCAACCAGGGTGGGGACAATCAGCCCCAGCATTTT
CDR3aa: CASNQGGDNQPQHF

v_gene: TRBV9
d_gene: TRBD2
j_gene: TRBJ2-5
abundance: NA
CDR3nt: TGTGCCAGCAGCGAGACTAGCGGGGGGCCCGGGCGGACCCAGTACTTC
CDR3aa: CASSETSGGPGRTQYF

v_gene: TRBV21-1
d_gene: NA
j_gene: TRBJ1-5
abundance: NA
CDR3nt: TGTGCCAGCAGCAAATTGGGCCCGAGATATAGCAATCAGCCCCAGCATTTT
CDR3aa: CASSKLGPRYSNQPQHF

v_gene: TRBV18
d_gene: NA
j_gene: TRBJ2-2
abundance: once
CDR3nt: TGTGCCAGCTCACCGCCGTTTCCAGGGAACACCGGGGAGCTGTTTTTT
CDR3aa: CASSPPFPGNTGELFF

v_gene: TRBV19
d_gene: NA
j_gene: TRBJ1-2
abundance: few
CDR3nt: TGTGCCAGTAGTATATCTCCGGTCTATGGCTACACCTTC
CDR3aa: CASSISPVYGYTF

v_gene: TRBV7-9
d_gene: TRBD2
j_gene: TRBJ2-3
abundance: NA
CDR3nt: TGTGCCAGCAGCGTGACTAGCGGGGGGTGGACAGATACGCAGTATTTT
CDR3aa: CASSVTSGGWTDTQYF

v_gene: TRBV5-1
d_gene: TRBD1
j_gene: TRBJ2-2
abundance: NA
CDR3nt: TGCGCCAGCAGCATAGGTGACAGGGCTGACACCGGGGAGCTGTTTTTT
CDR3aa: CASSIGDRADTGELFF

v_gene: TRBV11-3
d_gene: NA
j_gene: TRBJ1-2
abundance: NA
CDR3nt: TGTGCCAGCAGTCATGATCGAGGCGGCTACACCTTC
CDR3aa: CASSHDRGGYTF

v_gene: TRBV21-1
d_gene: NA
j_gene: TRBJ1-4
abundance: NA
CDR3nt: TGTGCCAGCAGCAAGGTGATCAGGGATGAAAAACTGTTTTTT
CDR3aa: CASSKVIRDEKLFF

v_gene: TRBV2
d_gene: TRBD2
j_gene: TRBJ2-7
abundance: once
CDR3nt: TGTGCCAGCAGTGAAACGGGACTAGAGAACGAGCAGTACTTC
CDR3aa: CASSETGLENEQYF

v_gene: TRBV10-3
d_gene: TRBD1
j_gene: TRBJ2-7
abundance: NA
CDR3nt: TGTGCCATCAGGGACAGGGATGGCGACGAGCAGTACTTC
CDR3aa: CAIRDRDGDEQYF

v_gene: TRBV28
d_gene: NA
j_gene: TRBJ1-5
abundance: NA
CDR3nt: TGTGCCAGCAGTTTAGTGGGAGCGGGCAATCAGCCCCAGCATTTT
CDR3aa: CASSLVGAGNQPQHF

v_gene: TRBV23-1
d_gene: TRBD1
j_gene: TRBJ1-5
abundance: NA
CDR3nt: TGCGCCAGCAGTCAACAGCTCCGTATTGCAGGGACAGCACCAAAAAAGGCCCAGCATTTT
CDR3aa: CASSQQLRIAGTAPKKAQHF

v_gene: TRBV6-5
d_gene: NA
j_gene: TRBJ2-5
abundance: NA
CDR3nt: TGTGCCAGCTCTGGACTAACCCAAGAGACCCAGTACTTC
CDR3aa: CASSGLTQETQYF

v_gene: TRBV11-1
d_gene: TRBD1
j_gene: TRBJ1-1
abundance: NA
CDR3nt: TGTGCCAGCAGAGGGGACAGGTGGGAAGCTTTCTTT
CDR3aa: CASRGDRWEAFF

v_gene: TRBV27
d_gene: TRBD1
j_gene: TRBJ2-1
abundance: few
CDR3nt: TGTGCCAGCAGCCCCATTGCCGGGACAGGGACGCGTGAGCAGTTCTTC
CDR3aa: CASSPIAGTGTREQFF

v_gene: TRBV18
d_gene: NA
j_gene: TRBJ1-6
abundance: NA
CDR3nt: TGTGCCAGCTCACCCAGGGATTATAATTCACCCCTCCACTTT
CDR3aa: CASSPRDYNSPLHF

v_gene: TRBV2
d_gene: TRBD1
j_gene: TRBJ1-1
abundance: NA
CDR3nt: TGTGCCAGCACCAAAGGACAGGGCTCTGAAGCTTTCTTT
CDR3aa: CASTKGQGSEAFF

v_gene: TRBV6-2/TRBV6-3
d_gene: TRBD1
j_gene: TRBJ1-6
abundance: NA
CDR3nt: TGTGCCAGCAGTTACGCCGGGGACAGGGGAGGGTCACCCCTCCACTTT
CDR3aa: CASSYAGDRGGSPLHF

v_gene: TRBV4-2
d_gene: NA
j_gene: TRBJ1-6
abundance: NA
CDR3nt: TGTGCCAGCAGCCAAGATCAATCACCCCTCCACTTT
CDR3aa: CASSQDQSPLHF

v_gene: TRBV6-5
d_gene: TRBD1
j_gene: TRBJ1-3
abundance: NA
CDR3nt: TGTGCCAGCAGGGAGACAGGGTCTGGAAACACCATATATTTT
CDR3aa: CASRETGSGNTIYF

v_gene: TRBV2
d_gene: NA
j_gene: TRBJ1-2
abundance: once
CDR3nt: TGTGCCAGCATAAATGACAGGTCTAACTATGGCTACACCTTC
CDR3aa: CASINDRSNYGYTF

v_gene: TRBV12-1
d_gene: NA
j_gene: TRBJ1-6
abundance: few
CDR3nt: TGTGCCAGCAGGAGAAGGGGGTACCGGGCTTCACCCCTCCACTTT
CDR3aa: CASRRRGYRASPLHF

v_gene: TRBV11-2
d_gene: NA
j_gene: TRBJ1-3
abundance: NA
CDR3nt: TGTGCCAGCAGCTCCCCTAGGGGCTCTGGAAACACCATATATTTT
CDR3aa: CASSSPRGSGNTIYF

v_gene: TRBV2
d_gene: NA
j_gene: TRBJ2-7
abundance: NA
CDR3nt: TGTGCCAGCAATCGCCTCGGAGCCGGTTCCTACGAGCAGTACTTC
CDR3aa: CASNRLGAGSYEQYF

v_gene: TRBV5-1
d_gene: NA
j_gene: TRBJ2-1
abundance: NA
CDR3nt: TGCGCCAGCAGCTTTGTAGGGGACAATGAGCAGTTCTTC
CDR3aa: CASSFVGDNEQFF

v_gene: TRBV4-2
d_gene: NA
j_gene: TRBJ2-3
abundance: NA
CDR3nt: TGTGCCAGCAGCCAAGCATGGGGACAGCGGGCCACAGATACGCAGTATTTT
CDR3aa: CASSQAWGQRATDTQYF

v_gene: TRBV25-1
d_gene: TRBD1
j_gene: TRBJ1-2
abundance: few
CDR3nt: TGTGCCAGCAGTGGGGACAGGGTTAAGGGCTACACCTTC
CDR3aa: CASSGDRVKGYTF

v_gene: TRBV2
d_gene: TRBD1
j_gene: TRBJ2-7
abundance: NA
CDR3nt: TGTGCCAGCAGTGGGAGTCTGGGACAGGGGGTGTACGAGCAGTACTTC
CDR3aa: CASSGSLGQGVYEQYF

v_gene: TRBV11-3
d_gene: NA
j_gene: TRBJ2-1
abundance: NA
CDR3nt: TGTGCCAGCAGCTTTCTTCCGGGGACCTACAATGAGCAGTTCTTC
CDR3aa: CASSFLPGTYNEQFF

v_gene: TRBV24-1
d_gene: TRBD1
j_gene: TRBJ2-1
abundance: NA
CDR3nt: TGTGCCACCAGTGACCGGGGACAGGGAGGGGGTAATGAGCAGTTCTTC
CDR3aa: CATSDRGQGGGNEQFF

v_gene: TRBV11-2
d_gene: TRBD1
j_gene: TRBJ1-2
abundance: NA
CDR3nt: TGTGCCAGCAGCTTAGTTAACAGGGGGCGTCACTATGGCTACACCTTC
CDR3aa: CASSLVNRGRHYGYTF

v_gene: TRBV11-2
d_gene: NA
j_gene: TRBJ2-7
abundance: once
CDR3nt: TGTGCCAGCAGCTTCTCGGGTATCCCCTCCTACGAGCAGTACTTC
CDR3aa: CASSFSGIPSYEQYF

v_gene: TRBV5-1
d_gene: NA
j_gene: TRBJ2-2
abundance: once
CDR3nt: TGCGCCAGCAGCTTGTTAGGCAGGGGGAACACCGGGGAGCTGTTTTTT
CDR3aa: CASSLLGRGNTGELFF

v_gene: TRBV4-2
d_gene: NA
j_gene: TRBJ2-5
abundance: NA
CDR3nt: TGTGCCAGCAGCCAAGTAAGGACTCAAGAGACCCAGTACTTC
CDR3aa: CASSQVRTQETQYF

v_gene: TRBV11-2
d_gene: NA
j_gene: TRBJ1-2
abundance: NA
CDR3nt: TGTGCCAGCAGCTTCAGGGATGACTATGGCTACACCTTC
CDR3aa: CASSFRDDYGYTF

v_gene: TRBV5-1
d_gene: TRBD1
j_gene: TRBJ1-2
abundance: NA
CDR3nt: TGCGCCAGCAGCCCGGGACAGCTGGCCTATGGCTACACCTTC
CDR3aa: CASSPGQLAYGYTF

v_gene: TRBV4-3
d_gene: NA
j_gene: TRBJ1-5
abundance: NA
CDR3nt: TGCGCCAGCAGCCAACATTACAGCAGCAATCAGCCCCAGCATTTT
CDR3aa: CASSQHYSSNQPQHF

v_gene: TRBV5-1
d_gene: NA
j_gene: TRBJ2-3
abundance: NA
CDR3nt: TGCGCCAGCAGCTTGGCGGGGGACGTGGCAGATACGCAGTATTTT
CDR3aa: CASSLAGDVADTQYF

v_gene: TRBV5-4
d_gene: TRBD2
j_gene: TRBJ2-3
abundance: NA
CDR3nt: TGTGCCAGCAGCCCCTGGACTAGCGGGGGGGCGGCTACTTATACGCAGTATTTT
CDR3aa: CASSPWTSGGAATYTQYF

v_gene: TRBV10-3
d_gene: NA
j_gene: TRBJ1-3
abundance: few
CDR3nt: TGTGCCATCAGTCCGGACGGAGGGTCTGCTGGAAACACCATATATTTT
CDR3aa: CAISPDGGSAGNTIYF

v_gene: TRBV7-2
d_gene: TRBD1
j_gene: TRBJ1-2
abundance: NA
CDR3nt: TGTGCCAGCAGCTTAGCGAAGGACAGGGGAGGATATGGCTACACCTTC
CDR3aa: CASSLAKDRGGYGYTF

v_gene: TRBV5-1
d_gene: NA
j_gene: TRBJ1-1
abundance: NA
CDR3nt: TGCGCCAGCAGCTTGACAGGGTCGGGCACTGAAGCTTTCTTT
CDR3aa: CASSLTGSGTEAFF

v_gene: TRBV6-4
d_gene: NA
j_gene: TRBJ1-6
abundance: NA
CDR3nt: TGTGCCAGCAGTGTTACAGGGAGCAATTCACCCCTCCACTTT
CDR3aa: CASSVTGSNSPLHF

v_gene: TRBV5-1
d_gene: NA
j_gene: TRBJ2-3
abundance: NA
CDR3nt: TGCGCCAGCAGCTTGCAGAGGAGCACAGATACGCAGTATTTT
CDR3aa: CASSLQRSTDTQYF

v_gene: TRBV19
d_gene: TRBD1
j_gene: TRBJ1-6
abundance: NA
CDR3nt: TGTGCCAGTAGCTCCCCGGGACAGGGAACTTCACCCCTCCACTTT
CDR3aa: CASSSPGQGTSPLHF

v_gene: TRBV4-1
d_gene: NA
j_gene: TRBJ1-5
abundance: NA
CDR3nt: TGCGCCAGCAGCCAAGAAGGAGGACAGTCACATCAGCCCCAGCATTTT
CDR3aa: CASSQEGGQSHQPQHF

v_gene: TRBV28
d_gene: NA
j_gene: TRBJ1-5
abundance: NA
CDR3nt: TGTGCCAGCAGTCAGGGCACAGGGAATCAGCCCCAGCATTTT
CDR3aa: CASSQGTGNQPQHF